The 16 T cell receptor beta chains below come from one sample, sequenced in a study of beta chain features in type 1 diabetes. Study outcomes and limitations: In all four CD4+ subsets, TCRB CDR3 length was significantly, moderately reduced in type 1 diabetes.

Their antigens remain unidentified. Expressed TCRB transcripts were sequenced because the isolated RNA had all been reverse transcribed beforehand. Only in-frame clones appear in the TCRdb table, and some are missing; sequencing was by immunoSEQ multiplex PCR. The top ten hold about 1% of the sample, which has roughly 160,000 clones, less than 9.5% seen once. The specimen was central memory CD4+ T cells from blood. The source is a woman in her thirties or forties with type 1 diabetes.

V gene TRBV18 combines with J gene TRBJ2-7, with 9 bases that match TRBD1. Germline trimming cut 5 bases from V and 5 bases from J; bases unmatched to any gene: 7. The CDR3 totals 14 residues. Germline values: CDR1 KGHSH, CDR2 LQKENI. CDR3 nucleotides: TGTGCCAGCTCATCCGGGACAGGGCACAACGAGCAGTACTTC. This translates into CASSSGTGHNEQYF.

The gene calls are TRBV29-1 and TRBJ2-1, with a tentative D call TRBD2 (5 bases). The CDR3 extends over 12 amino acids. In germline, CDR1 is SQVTM, CDR2 ANQGSEA. V lost 5 bases to trimming and J lost 8 bases, with 13 bases between them. The CDR3 sequence is CSVNGVGDEQFF. The CDR3 DNA sequence: TGCAGCGTTAACGGGGTAGGTGATGAGCAGTTCTTC.

The chain combines TRBV30 with TRBJ1-2, with no clear D. There are 13 residues in the CDR3. In germline, CDR1 is GTSNPN, CDR2 SVGIG (reference sequence). Trimming stripped 5 bases from V and 3 bases from J, with 13 bases between. In nucleotides, the CDR3 is TGTGCCTGGGAGGCCCCGGTGGACTATGGCTACACCTTC. It translates to CAWEAPVDYGYTF.

This chain joins TRBV5-1 and TRBJ2-2, with 12 bases matching TRBD1. Germline V lookup: CDR1 SGHRS, CDR2 YFSETQ. This CDR3 contains 15 residues. V lost 3 bases, J lost 7 bases, and 4 bases stayed unmatched. CDR3 region: CASSSGQGANGELFF. The CDR3 coding sequence is TGCGCCAGCAGCTCGGGACAGGGGGCGAACGGGGAGCTGTTTTTT.

This clone came up a few times. The rearrangement links TRBV6-5 to TRBJ2-5, with TRBD1 as a possible D gene (5 bases). V was cut by 5 bases and J by 5 bases, with 15 bases left in between. The CDR3 has 14 residues. The germline CDR1 and CDR2 sequences are MNHEY and SVGAGI. The CDR3 reads CASSVRQGSETQYF. CDR3 nucleotide sequence: TGTGCCAGCAGTGTACGCCAGGGATCCGAGACCCAGTACTTC.

This clone was seen a few times. The genes are TRBV4-2 and TRBJ2-5; D is possibly TRBD2 (5 bases). V was cut by 0 bases and J by 3 bases, with 14 bases left in between. The CDR3 has 16 residues. The germline gives CDR1 LGHNA, CDR2 YNFKEQ. This chain's CDR3 is CASSQEGGGAKETQYF. CDR3 nucleotide sequence: TGTGCCAGCAGCCAAGAGGGCGGAGGAGCCAAAGAGACCCAGTACTTC.

This clone was seen more than once but under ten times. This sequence joins TRBV7-2 and TRBJ2-5; 13 bases fit TRBD2. Germline V gene data show CDR1 as SGHTA and CDR2 as FQGNSA. The CDR3 is 17 amino acids. V gave up 1 base and J gave up 3 bases; unmatched junction bases: 5. The CDR3 loop is CASSLGRTSGGEETQYF. CDR3 DNA: TGTGCCAGCAGCTTAGGGAGGACTAGCGGGGGAGAAGAGACCCAGTACTTC.

The chain joins TRBV2 to TRBJ1-5; D possibly corresponds to TRBD1 (6 bases). With 1 base removed from V and 8 bases from J, the gap between germline ends came to 9 bases. There are 13 residues in the CDR3. Germline-derived CDR1 and CDR2 are SNHLY and FYNNEI. This CDR3 reads CASSEDREKPQHF. The DNA for the CDR3 is TGTGCCAGCAGTGAAGACAGGGAAAAGCCCCAGCATTTT.

This clone was seen more than once but under ten times. This chain links TRBV19 with TRBJ2-5, with TRBD1 matching 7 bases. The CDR3 spans 15 residues. Germline V gene sequence: CDR1 LNHDA, CDR2 SQIVND (reference sequence). The trim removed 3 bases at V and 2 bases at J, leaving 6 bases unmatched. The CDR3 is CASSITGASQETQYF. Here the CDR3 DNA reads TGTGCCAGTAGTATCACAGGGGCATCGCAAGAGACCCAGTACTTC.

A few counts support this clone. The V and J genes are TRBV19 and TRBJ2-1, with D unclear. The CDR3 consists of 11 residues. From germline, CDR1 is LNHDA and CDR2 SQIVND (reference sequence). The ends were cut back, 5 bases at V and 7 bases at J, with 6 bases in the middle. CDR3 bases: TGTGCCAGTAGTCACTTAAATGAGCAGTTCTTC. Residues: CASSHLNEQFF. Drawing the rest from reference TRBV19 and TRBJ2-1, the complete variable domain is DGGITQSPKYLFRKEGQNVTLSCEQNLNHDAMYWYRQDPGQGLRLIYYSQIVNDFQKGDIAEGYSVSREKKESFPLTVTSAQKNPTAFYLCASSHLNEQFFGPGTRLTVL.

This clone came up a few times. The chain joins TRBV5-5 to TRBJ2-5, with D hard to call. The V and J ends lost 1 base and 2 bases respectively, with 6 bases between them. The CDR3 has 13 amino acids. Germline lookup yields CDR1 SGHKS and CDR2 YYEKEE (reference sequence). CDR3 sequence reads: CASSLPVQETQYF. The CDR3 DNA sequence: TGTGCCAGCAGCTTGCCAGTGCAAGAGACCCAGTACTTC.

This clone was counted only a few times. The chain uses TRBV29-1 and TRBJ2-1; the match to TRBD1 covers 7 bases. From germline, CDR1 is SQVTM and CDR2 ANQGSEA. This CDR3 is 13 amino acids long. V dropped 5 bases and J dropped 7; count of bases not matched to a gene: 8. The CDR3 nucleotides read TGCAGCGTTTCGACAGGGTTGGGTAATGAGCAGTTCTTC. Residues: CSVSTGLGNEQFF.

The sample holds many counts of this clone. The rearrangement links TRBV15 to TRBJ1-6; D is possibly TRBD1 (5 bases). CDR3 length equals 17 residues. Trimming shortened V by 6 bases and J by 6 bases, and 21 bases separated the two germline ends. Germline V gene lookup returns CDR1 LNHNV and CDR2 YYDKDF (reference sequence). CDR3 DNA sequence: TGTGCCACCAGGCACCAGGGAGGGCAGGGACCTAATTCACCCCTCCACTTT. Translation: CATRHQGGQGPNSPLHF.

V usage is TRBV28 and J usage is TRBJ2-1, with TRBD1 matching over 11 bases. V dropped 4 bases and J dropped 4; count of bases not matched to a gene: 9. Germline V CDR1 and CDR2: MDHEN, SYDVKM. This CDR3 has 17 amino acids. DNA of the CDR3: TGTGCCAGCAGTTCTCCCGGGACAGGGGGTTCTTACAATGAGCAGTTCTTC. It encodes CASSSPGTGGSYNEQFF.

This clone has just a few counts. The rearrangement links TRBV2 to TRBJ1-5; D uncertain. CDR1 and CDR2 from the germline V gene are SNHLY and FYNNEI. V shed 6 bases and J shed 6 bases, with 9 bases lying between them. This CDR3 is 12 amino acids long. The CDR3 sequence: CASRSSAQPQHF. CDR3 bases: TGTGCCAGCAGGTCCAGCGCTCAGCCCCAGCATTTT. The complete variable domain, with remaining parts taken from reference TRBV2 and TRBJ1-5, reads EPEVTQTPSHQVTQMGQEVILRCVPISNHLYFYWYRQILGQKVEFLVSFYNNEISEKSEIFDDQFSVERPDGSNFTLKIRSTKLEDSAMYFCASRSSAQPQHFGDGTRLSIL.

This clone was detected many times. The chain has TRBV29-1 and TRBJ2-1; D may be TRBD2 (6 bases). With 6 bases removed from V and 2 bases from J, the gap between germline ends came to 8 bases. The CDR3 contains 12 residues. Germline values: CDR1 SQVTM, CDR2 ANQGSEA. The CDR3 here is CSVGGTYNEQFF. CDR3 DNA sequence: TGCAGCGTGGGGGGAACCTACAATGAGCAGTTCTTC.